This T cell receptor beta chain originates from a study of T cell responses to AZD1222 COVID-19 vaccine. TCRdb keeps only in-frame clones here, not all; method: immunoSEQ multiplex PCR. The table records some 62,000 clones, 76% of them present only once. V was pared by 2 bases and J by 5 bases, with 3 bases of the junction left unmatched. The CDR3 sequence is 13 residues long. CDR1 ENHRY and CDR2 SYGVKD come from the germline V gene. This clone was seen a single time. The chain employs TRBV10-3 and TRBJ2-7, with 7 bases matching TRBD1. The source of this sequence is an adult in good health. Sequenced here: peripheral blood, sampled on day 0 of AZD1222 vaccination. This chain's CDR3 is CAISEPGQDEQYF. The CDR3 DNA reads TGTGCCATCAGTGAGCCAGGACAGGACGAGCAGTACTTC.